This T cell receptor (beta chain) was identified in a study of OX40 agonist ivuxolimab in advanced cancers. Per the germline V gene, CDR1 is SNHLY and CDR2 is FYNNEI. This CDR3 is 15 amino acids long. After removal of 7 bases from V and 1 base from J, the junction contained 6 bases not matched to a gene. This table comes from immunoSEQ multiplex PCR, and its TCRdb copy is limited to in-frame clones, with some not included. The repertoire holds roughly 41,000 clones, with roughly nine tenths as singletons. The origin of this receptor is an adult with an advanced solid tumor such as melanoma, head and neck, liver or kidney cancer. Sequencing was performed on CD4+ or CD8+ T cells sorted from blood, taken in a trial of the OX40 agonist ivuxolimab. The chain carries TRBV2 and TRBJ1-5; 8 bases line up with TRBD1. The CDR3 region has the DNA TGTGCCAGCATCTCCGGGACAGGCAGCAATCAGCCCCAGCATTTT. Protein: CASISGTGSNQPQHF. The variable domain in full, completed from reference TRBV2 and TRBJ1-5, reads EPEVTQTPSHQVTQMGQEVILRCVPISNHLYFYWYRQILGQKVEFLVSFYNNEISEKSEIFDDQFSVERPDGSNFTLKIRSTKLEDSAMYFCASISGTGSNQPQHFGDGTRLSIL.